The 10 T cell receptor beta chains reported below all come from one sample, sequenced in a study of blood T cell repertoires in COVID-19. Generated by immunoSEQ multiplex PCR, the TCRdb table keeps only in-frame clones and is missing some. The table shows more than 250,000 clones, with about nine tenths occurring only once. Sequenced material: peripheral blood. These receptor sequences come from a man aged 50-60 years with active or convalescent COVID-19.

J is TRBJ1-3 and V is TRBV5-6; D ambiguous. V lost 0 bases to trimming and J lost 0 bases, with 7 bases between them. Germline CDR1 SGHDT, CDR2 YYEEEE. The CDR3 is 15 residues long. Written as DNA, the CDR3 is TGTGCCAGCAGCTTGGCGAAGAGCTCTGGAAACACCATATATTTT. It encodes CASSLAKSSGNTIYF.

The genes are TRBV6-5 and TRBJ2-1; TRBD2 matches at 7 bases. This CDR3 is 15 amino acids long. Per the germline V gene, CDR1 is MNHEY and CDR2 is SVGAGI. V lost 2 bases to trimming and J lost 3 bases; unmatched junction nucleotides: 4. The CDR3 loop is CASSYGIAGYNEQFF. Here the CDR3 DNA reads TGTGCCAGCAGTTACGGAATAGCGGGCTACAATGAGCAGTTCTTC.

The CDR3 reads CAWSGLLNTEAFF. In DNA form, the CDR3 reads TGTGCCTGGAGTGGACTCCTGAACACTGAAGCTTTCTTT. The chain links TRBV30 to TRBJ1-1; D gene ambiguous. The CDR3 is 13 amino acids. The ends were cut back, 1 base at V and 0 bases at J, with 6 bases in the middle. The V gene's germline CDR1 is GTSNPN and CDR2 SVGIG (reference sequence).

The chain links TRBV11-2 to TRBJ2-1; TRBD2 agrees at 9 bases. Germline V lookup: CDR1 SGHAT, CDR2 FQNNGV. This CDR3 has 16 residues. With 4 bases clipped from V and 8 bases from J, the junction kept 12 bases outside the gene matches. The CDR3 DNA reads as TGTGCCAGCAGCTCCCCTGGTGGCGGGGGGGCACATGAGCAGTTCTTC. Translating it yields CASSSPGGGGAHEQFF.

The chain links TRBV5-6 to TRBJ1-5; possible D gene TRBD1, 5 bases. Between the trimmed V and J ends, which lost 2 bases and 8 bases, there was a span of 20 bases. This CDR3 spans 16 amino acids. From germline, CDR1 is SGHDT and CDR2 YYEEEE. The CDR3 nucleotides read TGTGCCAGCAGCTTCTCCCTAGGAGGGGTGGTGAAGCCCCAGCATTTT. Its translation: CASSFSLGGVVKPQHF.

The chain carries TRBV29-1 and TRBJ1-1, with D uncertain. The CDR3 has 13 residues. Per germline, CDR1 SQVTM and CDR2 ANQGSEA. V lost 2 bases and J 1 base, leaving 8 bases between the germline ends. CDR3 in DNA: TGCAGCGTTGAATCCCAGGAGAACACTGAAGCTTTCTTT. This sequence encodes CSVESQENTEAFF.

The DNA for the CDR3 is TGTGCCAGCAGGCCGGGAGGTTCGGTGGCCAAAAACATTCAGTACTTC. This encodes CASRPGGSVAKNIQYF. The chain links TRBV28 to TRBJ2-4; 7 bases map to TRBD2. V trimming: 6 bases; J trimming: 1 base; junction bases outside the gene matches: 9. CDR1 and CDR2 (germline): MDHEN, SYDVKM. The CDR3 loop spans 16 amino acids.

The chain uses TRBV18 and TRBJ2-3; D perhaps matches TRBD2 (6 bases). The germline V gene encodes CDR1 KGHSH and CDR2 LQKENI. Deletions cut 6 bases from V and 0 bases from J, with 13 bases between. The CDR3 covers 15 residues. CDR3 loop: CASSPTGTSTDTQYF. CDR3 sequence (DNA): TGTGCCAGCTCTCCTACCGGGACTAGCACAGATACGCAGTATTTT.

The rearrangement uses TRBV15 and TRBJ1-1; TRBD1 agrees at 9 bases. V trimming: 8 bases; J trimming: 0 bases; junction bases outside the gene matches: 7. The CDR3 is 15 amino acids. CDR1 and CDR2 from the germline V gene are LNHNV and YYDKDF (reference sequence). The DNA of the CDR3 is TGTGCCACCCTCGACAGGGGGAACATGAACACTGAAGCTTTCTTT. Its protein is CATLDRGNMNTEAFF.

The chain has TRBV3-1 (or the pseudogene TRBV3-2) and TRBJ2-7; D might be TRBD1 (6 bases). CDR1 and CDR2 (germline): LGHDT, YNNKEL (reference sequence). Trimming took off 4 bases at V and 3 bases at J, with 13 bases between the two ends. The CDR3 runs 14 residues. DNA for the CDR3: TGTGCCAGCAGCCCCCGGGACAATTACTACGAGCAGTACTTC. This encodes CASSPRDNYYEQYF.